Below, 2 T cell receptor beta chains from the same sample are listed, as sequenced in a study of shared clonotypes between healthy human individuals. Method: immunoSEQ multiplex PCR; TCRdb's copy keeps in-frame clones and lacks some. Among about 730,000 clones, 72% were seen once, and the ten largest hold 1.8%. The material sequenced was memory CD4+ T cells sorted from blood. Subset here: CD45RA-negative fraction. These receptors all stem from a woman aged 25 to 39 in good health.

This chain links TRBV5-4 with TRBJ2-2; D possibly uses TRBD1 or TRBD2 (5 bases each). Between the trimmed V and J ends, which lost 0 bases and 6 bases, there was a span of 9 bases. This CDR3 contains 14 residues. Germline values: CDR1 SGHNT, CDR2 YYREEE (reference sequence). The CDR3 loop is CASSLAGQAGELFF. The CDR3 DNA reads TGTGCCAGCAGCTTGGCGGGGCAGGCCGGGGAGCTGTTTTTT.

The V call is TRBV11-2, the J call TRBJ1-2, with D perhaps TRBD1 (5 bases). Germline CDR1 is SGHAT and CDR2 is FQNNGV. There are 15 residues in the CDR3. With 5 bases removed from V and 6 bases from J, the gap between germline ends came to 19 bases. In DNA, the CDR3 is TGTGCCAGCAGCCCCACAGGCCCCCCGGCCGATGGCTACACCTTC. Its translation is CASSPTGPPADGYTF.